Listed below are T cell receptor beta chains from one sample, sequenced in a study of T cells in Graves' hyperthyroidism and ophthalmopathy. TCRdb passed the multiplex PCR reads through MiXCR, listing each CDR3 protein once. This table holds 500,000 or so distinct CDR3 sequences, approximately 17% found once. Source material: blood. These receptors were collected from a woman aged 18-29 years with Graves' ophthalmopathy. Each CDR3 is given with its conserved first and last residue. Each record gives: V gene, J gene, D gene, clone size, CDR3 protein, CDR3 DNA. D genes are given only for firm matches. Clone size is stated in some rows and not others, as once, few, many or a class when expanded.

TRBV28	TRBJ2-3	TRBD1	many	CASSGRQGRTDTQYF	TGTGCCAGCAGTGGCCGACAGGGCCGCACAGATACGCAGTATTTT
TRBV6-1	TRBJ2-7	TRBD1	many	CASSARTGPYEQYF	TGTGCCAGCAGCGCCCGGACAGGGCCTTACGAGCAGTACTTC
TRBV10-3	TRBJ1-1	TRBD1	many	CAISNLGQGDTEAFF	TGTGCCATCAGTAATCTAGGACAGGGGGACACTGAAGCTTTCTTT
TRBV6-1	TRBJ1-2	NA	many	CASSEDIAGSFPYGYTF	TGTGCCAGCAGTGAAGACATAGCCGGCAGCTTTCCCTATGGCTACACCTTC
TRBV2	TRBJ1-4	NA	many	CASSEGTNGEKLFF	TGTGCCAGCAGTGAGGGGACAAACGGTGAAAAACTGTTTTTT
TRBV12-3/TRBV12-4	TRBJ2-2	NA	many	CASSFHGNTGELFF	TGTGCCAGCAGTTTTCACGGCAACACCGGGGAGCTGTTTTTT
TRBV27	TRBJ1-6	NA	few	CASSRTEVSVNSPLHF	TGTGCCAGCAGTAGGACAGAGGTATCGGTTAATTCACCCCTCCACTTT
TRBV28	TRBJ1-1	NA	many	CASTDSMNTEAFF	TGTGCCAGCACCGACAGCATGAACACTGAAGCTTTCTTT
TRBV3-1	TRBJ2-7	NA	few	CASSHASGSREQYF	TGTGCCAGCAGCCACGCCAGCGGATCCCGGGAGCAGTACTTC
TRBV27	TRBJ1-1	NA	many	CASRMTGNTEAFF	TGTGCCAGCAGGATGACAGGAAACACTGAAGCTTTCTTT
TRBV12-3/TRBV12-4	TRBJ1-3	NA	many	CASSRVTGNTIYF	TGTGCCAGCAGTCGGGTCACTGGAAACACCATATATTTT
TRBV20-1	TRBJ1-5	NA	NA	CSAWDGDSSQPQHF	TGCAGTGCTTGGGACGGAGATAGCAGTCAGCCCCAGCATTTT
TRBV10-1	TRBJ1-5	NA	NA	CASSEKGSQPQHF	TGCGCCAGCAGTGAGAAGGGAAGCCAGCCCCAGCATTTT
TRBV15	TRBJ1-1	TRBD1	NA	CATSIGQVVPTEAFF	TGTGCCACCAGCATAGGACAGGTGGTTCCCACTGAAGCTTTCTTT
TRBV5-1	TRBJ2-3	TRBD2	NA	CASSLKRGLSTDTQYF	TGTGCCAGCAGCTTGAAGCGGGGGCTTAGCACAGATACGCAGTATTTT
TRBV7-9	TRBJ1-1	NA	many	CASSATGGMNTEAFF	TGTGCCAGCAGCGCAACTGGAGGAATGAACACTGAAGCTTTCTTT
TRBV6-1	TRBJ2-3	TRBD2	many	CASSEPAGEGTDTQYF	TGTGCCAGCAGTGAACCAGCGGGAGAGGGCACAGATACGCAGTATTTT
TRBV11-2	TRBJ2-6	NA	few	CASRDYRWSSSGANVLTF	TGTGCCAGCAGAGATTACAGGTGGTCCAGCTCTGGGGCCAACGTCCTGACTTTC
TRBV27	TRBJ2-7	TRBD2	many	CASSLGAGVYEQYF	TGTGCCAGCAGCCTAGGGGCGGGGGTTTACGAGCAGTACTTC
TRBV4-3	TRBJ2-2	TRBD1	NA	CASSRNRGAGELFF	TGCGCCAGCAGCCGGAACAGGGGAGCCGGGGAGCTGTTTTTT
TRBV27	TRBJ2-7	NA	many	CASSLFPPSYEQYF	TGTGCCAGCAGTTTATTCCCCCCGAGTTACGAGCAGTACTTC
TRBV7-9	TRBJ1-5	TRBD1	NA	CASSSTGTGASNQPQHF	TGTGCCAGCAGCTCAACGGGGACAGGGGCTTCGAATCAGCCCCAGCATTTT
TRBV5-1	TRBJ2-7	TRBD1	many	CASSGGQGAYEQYF	TGCGCCAGCAGCGGGGGACAGGGGGCCTACGAGCAGTACTTC
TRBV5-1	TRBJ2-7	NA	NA	CASSLAGRTYEQYF	TGCGCCAGCAGCTTAGCGGGCCGCACCTACGAGCAGTACTTC
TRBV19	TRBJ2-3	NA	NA	CASSIAVTDTQYF	TGTGCCAGTAGTATAGCGGTTACAGATACGCAGTATTTT
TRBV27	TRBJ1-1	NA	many	CASRHTGSNTEAFF	TGTGCCAGCAGGCATACGGGGTCGAACACTGAAGCTTTCTTT
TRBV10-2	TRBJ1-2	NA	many	CASSESRVGGGYTF	TGCGCCAGCAGTGAGTCACGGGTGGGAGGTGGCTACACCTTC
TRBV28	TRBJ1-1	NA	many	CASLRDTEAFF	TGTGCCAGCCTCAGGGATACTGAAGCTTTCTTT
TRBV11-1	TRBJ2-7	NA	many	CASSLEPDLSYEQYF	TGTGCCAGCAGCTTAGAGCCGGACTTATCCTACGAGCAGTACTTC
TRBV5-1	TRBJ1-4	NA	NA	CASSPGRGANNEKLFF	TGCGCCAGCAGCCCCGGGAGGGGGGCGAATAATGAAAAACTGTTTTTT
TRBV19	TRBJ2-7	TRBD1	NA	CASSMLQGYEQYF	TGTGCCAGTAGTATGTTACAGGGGTACGAGCAGTACTTC
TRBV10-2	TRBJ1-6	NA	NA	CASSESTGGAPLHF	TGCGCCAGCAGTGAGTCGACCGGGGGAGCACCCCTCCACTTT
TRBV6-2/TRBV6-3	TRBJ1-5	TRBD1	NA	CASSGGQGGQPQHF	TGTGCCAGCAGTGGGGGACAGGGCGGTCAGCCCCAGCATTTT
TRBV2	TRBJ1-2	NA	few	CASSEDSSGGYTF	TGTGCCAGCAGCGAGGACAGTTCGGGTGGCTACACCTTC
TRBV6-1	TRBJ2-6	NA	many	CASSDTGNGANVLTF	TGTGCCAGCAGTGACACAGGGAATGGGGCCAACGTCCTGACTTTC
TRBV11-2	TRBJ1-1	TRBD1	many	CASSLVRGARTEAFF	TGTGCCAGCAGCTTAGTCAGGGGGGCGCGCACTGAAGCTTTCTTT
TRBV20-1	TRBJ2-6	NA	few	CSALLGASFRSGANVLTF	TGCAGCGCGCTTTTGGGGGCGAGCTTTCGGTCTGGGGCCAACGTCCTGACTTTC
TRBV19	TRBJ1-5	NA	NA	CASSTQGYSNQPQHF	TGTGCCAGTAGTACCCAGGGGTATAGCAATCAGCCCCAGCATTTT
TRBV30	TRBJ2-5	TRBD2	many	CAWRAGLEMETQYF	TGTGCCTGGAGGGCCGGACTAGAAATGGAGACCCAGTACTTC
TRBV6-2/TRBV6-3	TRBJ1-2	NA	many	CASSSGLYGYTF	TGTGCCAGCAGTTCCGGGCTCTATGGCTACACCTTC
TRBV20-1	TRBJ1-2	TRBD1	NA	CSARDLETGIAYTF	TGCAGTGCTAGAGATCTCGAGACAGGGATAGCCTACACCTTC
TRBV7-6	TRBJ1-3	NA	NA	CASSPLGGGSGNTIYF	TGTGCCAGCAGCCCATTGGGAGGGGGCTCTGGAAACACCATATATTTT
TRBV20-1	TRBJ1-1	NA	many	CSVRLGGGTEAFF	TGCAGTGTAAGGTTGGGGGGGGGCACTGAAGCTTTCTTT
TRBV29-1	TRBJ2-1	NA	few	CSVDRGGAGNEQFF	TGCAGCGTTGATAGGGGGGGGGCCGGTAATGAGCAGTTCTTC
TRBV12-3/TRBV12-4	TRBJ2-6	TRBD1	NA	CASSPGQANSGANVLTF	TGTGCCAGCAGCCCCGGACAGGCTAACTCTGGGGCCAACGTCCTGACTTTC
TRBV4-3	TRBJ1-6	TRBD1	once	CASSQVTGGHNSPLHF	TGCGCCAGCAGCCAAGTGACAGGGGGGCATAATTCACCCCTCCACTTT
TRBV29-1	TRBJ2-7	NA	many	CSVVLASLDSEQYF	TGCAGCGTTGTTCTCGCTAGCCTTGACTCCGAGCAGTACTTC
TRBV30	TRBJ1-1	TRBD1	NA	CAWSARTGGIGVAFF	TGTGCCTGGAGTGCACGGACAGGGGGTATCGGGGTGGCTTTCTTT
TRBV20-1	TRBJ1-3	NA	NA	CSADHRAQRNTIYF	TGCAGTGCTGACCACAGGGCCCAAAGAAACACCATATATTTT
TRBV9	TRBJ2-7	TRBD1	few	CASSGGDRGLSYEQYF	TGTGCCAGCAGCGGTGGGGACAGGGGGCTCTCCTACGAGCAGTACTTC
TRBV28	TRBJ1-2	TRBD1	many	CASNTGGLGYTF	TGTGCCAGCAACACAGGGGGCCTAGGCTACACCTTC
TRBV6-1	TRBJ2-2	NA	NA	CASSSTRTATGELFF	TGTGCCAGCAGCAGCACTCGGACCGCCACCGGGGAGCTGTTTTTT
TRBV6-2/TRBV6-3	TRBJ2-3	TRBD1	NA	CASIDQGQGATDTQYF	TGTGCCAGCATTGACCAGGGACAGGGGGCAACAGATACGCAGTATTTT
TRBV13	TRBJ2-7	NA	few	CASSVGTGYSYEQYF	TGTGCCAGCAGCGTAGGTACAGGATACTCCTACGAGCAGTACTTC
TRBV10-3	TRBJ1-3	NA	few	CAISGDFGNTIYF	TGTGCCATCAGTGGGGACTTTGGAAACACCATATATTTT
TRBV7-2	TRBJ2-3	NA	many	CASSHPGPTDTQYF	TGTGCCAGCAGCCACCCAGGCCCTACAGATACGCAGTATTTT
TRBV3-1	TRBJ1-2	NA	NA	CASSGGQSNYGYTF	TGTGCCAGCAGCGGGGGGCAGAGTAACTATGGCTACACCTTC
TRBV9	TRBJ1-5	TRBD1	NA	CASSAGTGASNQPQHF	TGTGCCAGCAGCGCCGGGACAGGGGCGAGCAATCAGCCCCAGCATTTT
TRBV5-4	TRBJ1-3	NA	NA	CASRVGGPSGNTIYF	TGTGCCAGCAGGGTGGGGGGGCCCTCTGGAAACACCATATATTTT